This T cell receptor (beta chain) came from a study of CD8+CD57+ T cells in acquired aplastic anemia. Study-wide context: The study obtained an average of 3.2 ug of DNA from sorted CD4+ and CD8+ cells.

This clonotype was detected ten times or more. Germline CDR1 reads SGHAT; CDR2 reads FQDESV (reference sequence). The CDR3 runs to 16 residues. Trimming removed 5 bases from V and 8 bases from J; junction bases left unmatched: 10. TCR beta VDJ and CDR3 profiles were obtained from a genomic DNA template. TCRdb passed the reads through MiXCR, listing each CDR3 protein once. The sample yields roughly 58,000 distinct CDR3 sequences, 45% to 70% seen once. The chain combines TRBV11-1 with TRBJ2-1, with 12 positions matching TRBD2. The specimen was sorted CD4+, CD8+, or CD8+CD57+ T cells (not recorded which) from PBMCs. This sequence was found in a human donor in good health, serving as a control. CDR3 loop: CASSLLTSGSNDEQFF. CDR3 in DNA: TGTGCCAGCAGCCTTTTGACTAGCGGGAGTAACGATGAGCAGTTCTTC.